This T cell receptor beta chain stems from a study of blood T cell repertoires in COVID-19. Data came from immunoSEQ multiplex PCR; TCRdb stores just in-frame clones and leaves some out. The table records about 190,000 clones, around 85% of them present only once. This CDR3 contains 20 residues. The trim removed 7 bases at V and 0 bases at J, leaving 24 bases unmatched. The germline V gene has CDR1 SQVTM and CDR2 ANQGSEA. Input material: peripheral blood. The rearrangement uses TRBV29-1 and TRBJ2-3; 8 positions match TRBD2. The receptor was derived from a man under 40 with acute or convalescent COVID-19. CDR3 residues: CSAGGVLGHANRQSTDTQYF. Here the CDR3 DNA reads TGCAGCGCGGGGGGGGTTCTGGGACATGCAAACAGACAGAGCACAGATACGCAGTATTTT.